Below are 24 T cell receptor beta chains sequenced from a single sample in a study of molecular identifiers for immune sequencing clone quantification. One entry per CDR3 protein results from TCRdb running MiXCR on the PCR reads. The data contain 490,000 or so distinct CDR3 sequences, 20% to 25% of them singletons. The specimen was naive CD8+ T cells from blood, with Jurkat cell RNA spiked in. Subset indicated: FACS-sorted CD8+CD4-CCR7+CD45RA+ naive T cells. These receptors were collected from a human donor in good health. Some libraries in this study had Jurkat cell RNA spiked in.

This clonotype was counted between two and nine times. The V and J genes are TRBV6-2 or TRBV6-3 and TRBJ2-3; D is ambiguous. The CDR3 is 13 residues long. Germline V gene lookup returns CDR1 MNHEY and CDR2 SVGEGT. Between the trimmed V and J ends, which lost 11 bases and 2 bases, there was a span of 14 bases. CDR3: CAGARRPTDTQYF. CDR3 bases: TGTGCCGGAGCAAGGCGACCCACAGATACGCAGTATTTT.

J is TRBJ2-7 and V is TRBV27, with TRBD1 matching over 7 bases. The length of the CDR3 is 15 residues. Germline V gene lookup returns CDR1 MNHEY and CDR2 SMNVEV (reference sequence). Losses at the gene ends were 0 bases for V and 0 bases for J; bases not matched to a gene: 2. As DNA, the CDR3 is TGTGCCAGCAGTTTATCGACAGGGACCTCCTACGAGCAGTACTTC. Translated: CASSLSTGTSYEQYF.

This clonotype has only one observation. J is TRBJ2-6 and V is TRBV5-1, with TRBD1 matching over 12 bases. J gave up 0 bases and V 4 bases, and 5 bases lay outside the gene matches. From germline, CDR1 is SGHRS and CDR2 YFSETQ. This CDR3 is built from 18 residues. The CDR3 loop is CASSAGTGGFSGANVLTF. The CDR3 DNA is TGCGCCAGCAGCGCCGGGACAGGGGGCTTCTCTGGGGCCAACGTCCTGACTTTC.

This clonotype occurred many times. The genes are TRBV20-1 and TRBJ1-1; D is unresolved. CDR3 length equals 11 residues. Looked up from germline, CDR1 is DFQATT and CDR2 is SNEGSKA (reference sequence). V was cut by 0 bases and J by 14 bases, with 13 bases left in between. CDR3 in DNA: TGCAGTGCTAGAGATGGTATAGGGCCCTTCTTT. It translates to CSARDGIGPFF.

This clonotype was counted only a few times. This CDR3 fails to terminate in the conserved phenylalanine or tryptophan, so it likely reflects a read error. The chain links TRBV15 to TRBJ2-3; perhaps D is TRBD1 or TRBD2 (6 bases each). The CDR3 contains 14 residues. Trimming cost V 1 base and J 3 bases, with 8 bases left between them. The germline V gene encodes CDR1 LNHNV and CDR2 YYDKDF (reference sequence). The CDR3 region is CATSRVGGTDTQYL. CDR3 coding DNA: TGTGCCACCAGCAGAGTAGGGGGGACAGATACGCAGTATCTT.

The table lists this clonotype with a few counts. The CDR3 protein is CAISESRTELGETQYF. The CDR3 region has the DNA TGTGCCATCAGTGAGTCGAGGACAGAGCTAGGGGAGACCCAGTACTTC. This chain joins TRBV10-3 and TRBJ2-5; D might be TRBD1 (6 bases). Germline CDR1 and CDR2: ENHRY and SYGVKD. Trimming pared 0 bases from V and 5 bases from J, leaving 16 bases between. The CDR3 contains 16 residues.

This clonotype occurred a few times. The gene calls are TRBV11-2 and TRBJ2-1; 12 bases line up with TRBD1. Per germline, CDR1 SGHAT and CDR2 FQNNGV. V trimming: 3 bases; J trimming: 9 bases; junction bases outside the gene matches: 3. The CDR3 length is 14 residues. The CDR3 here is CASSFWDRGPEQFF. CDR3 coding DNA: TGTGCCAGCAGCTTCTGGGACAGGGGGCCTGAGCAGTTCTTC. The full variable domain, rest sourced from reference TRBV11-2 and TRBJ2-1, is EAGVAQSPRYKIIEKRQSVAFWCNPISGHATLYWYQQILGQGPKLLIQFQNNGVVDDSQLPKDRFSAERLKGVDSTLKIQPAKLEDSAVYLCASSFWDRGPEQFFGPGTRLTVL.

As for this clonotype: This may be a read error, as it is one base from a much larger clone. V is TRBV9 and J is TRBJ2-1; the D gene is possibly TRBD2 (5 bases). Trimming pared 3 bases from V and 6 bases from J, leaving 13 bases between. Germline V gives CDR1 SGDLS, CDR2 YYNGEE. The CDR3 is 14 amino acids. The chain's CDR3 is CASSAWERRNEQFF. The CDR3 DNA reads as TGTGCCAGCAGCGCGTGGGAGCGGCGCAATGAGCAGTTCTTC.

CDR3 residues: CASSVRGANRANVLTF. CDR3 nucleotides: TGTGCCAGCAGCGTAAGGGGGGCGAATCGGGCCAACGTCCTGACTTTC. The chain employs TRBV9 and TRBJ2-6; D tentatively reads TRBD1 or TRBD2 (6 bases each). Germline-derived CDR1 and CDR2 are SGDLS and YYNGEE. The CDR3 has 16 residues. V lost 1 base to trimming and J lost 5 bases, with 13 bases between them.

This rearrangement joins TRBV24-1 to TRBJ1-1; D is uncertain. CDR3 size: 14 residues. Per germline, CDR1 KGHDR and CDR2 SFDVKD. Trimming removed 3 bases from V and 5 bases from J, with 12 bases in between. In DNA, the CDR3 is TGTGCCACCAGTGATCCCGGAGGAGGGACTGAAGCTTTCTTT. Translating it yields CATSDPGGGTEAFF.

This clonotype was seen only a few times. The chain has TRBV6-5 and TRBJ1-1; 10 bases fit TRBD1. V lost 0 bases and J lost 6; bases outside the gene matches: 10. Germline V gene sequence: CDR1 MNHEY, CDR2 SVGAGI. This CDR3 has 17 amino acids. The chain's CDR3 is CASSYSGTGEIYAEAFF. The CDR3 region has the DNA TGTGCCAGCAGTTACTCTGGGACAGGGGAGATTTACGCTGAAGCTTTCTTT.

This clonotype was counted at least ten times. The chain employs TRBV4-3 and TRBJ2-3, with D perhaps TRBD2 (5 bases). The CDR3 contains 14 residues. The ends were cut back, 0 bases at V and 4 bases at J, with 8 bases in the middle. Germline V CDR1 and CDR2: LGHNA, YSLEER. The CDR3 here is CASSQEAGADTQYF. Written as DNA, the CDR3 is TGCGCCAGCAGCCAAGAGGCCGGGGCAGATACGCAGTATTTT.

This clonotype appeared many times. The rearrangement links TRBV4-3 to TRBJ2-7, with 7 bases matching TRBD1. CDR3 length: 15 residues. The germline CDR1 and CDR2 sequences are LGHNA and YSLEER. V dropped 0 bases and J dropped 2; count of bases not matched to a gene: 4. For the CDR3, the DNA is TGCGCCAGCAGCCAAGATAGGCAGGGGGCCTACGAGCAGTACTTC. Its translation: CASSQDRQGAYEQYF.

At least ten counts were recorded for this clonotype. The chain recombines TRBV20-1 with TRBJ2-7, with 8 bases fitting TRBD2. The V gene end was trimmed by 6 bases and the J gene end by 2 bases; junction bases not matched to a gene: 6. This CDR3 has 13 amino acids. Per germline, CDR1 DFQATT and CDR2 SNEGSKA (reference sequence). CDR3 in amino acids: CSARAGGTYEQYF. The CDR3 DNA is TGCAGTGCCCGTGCGGGGGGAACCTACGAGCAGTACTTC.

Ten or more counts support this clonotype. This chain's CDR3 is CASDGTGGSGELFF. The CDR3 DNA follows: TGTGCCAGCGACGGGACAGGGGGATCCGGGGAGCTGTTTTTT. The V and J genes are TRBV12-3 or TRBV12-4 and TRBJ2-2; 11 bases match TRBD1. The V segment lost 8 bases and the J segment 6 bases; nucleotides outside the gene matches: 5. This CDR3 is built from 14 residues.

Regarding this clonotype: This clone may be a read error of a much larger clone one base away. The chain links TRBV7-9 to TRBJ2-3; 9 positions agree with TRBD1. From germline, CDR1 is SEHNR and CDR2 FQNEAQ (reference sequence). Losses at the gene ends were 1 base for V and 4 bases for J; bases not matched to a gene: 6. This CDR3 has 16 residues. This chain's CDR3 is CASSLGDRAGPDTQYF. CDR3 sequence (DNA): TGTGCCAGCAGCTTAGGGGACAGGGCGGGACCAGATACGCAGTATTTT.

V usage is TRBV19 and J usage is TRBJ2-7, with 9 positions matching TRBD2. Unmatched junction bases numbered 7, after V lost 6 bases and J lost 4 bases. The CDR3 is 14 residues long. Germline V gives CDR1 LNHDA, CDR2 SQIVND (reference sequence). CDR3 protein: CASRAASGNYEQYF. CDR3 in DNA: TGTGCCAGTAGGGCGGCTAGCGGGAATTACGAGCAGTACTTC.

On this clonotype: This sequence may be a read error, since a much larger clone differs from it by one base. J is TRBJ1-1 and V is TRBV6-1; no clear D gene. The CDR3 extends over 13 amino acids. Germline V gene sequence: CDR1 MNHNS, CDR2 SASEGT. The CDR3 nucleotides are TGTGCCAGCAGCTATACAGTGAGGACTGAAGCTCTCTTT. Translated, it gives CASSYTVRTEALF.

The chain links TRBV27 to TRBJ2-7; D might be TRBD1 or TRBD2, each matching 6 bases. V lost 0 bases to trimming and J lost 4 bases, with 13 bases between them. Germline loops: CDR1 MNHEY, CDR2 SMNVEV (reference sequence). The CDR3 length is 15 residues. CDR3 in amino acids: CASSLSGAGGYEQYF. Here the CDR3 DNA reads TGTGCCAGCAGTTTATCGGGGGCCGGGGGATACGAGCAGTACTTC.

This clonotype was recorded many times. The chain has TRBV7-9 and TRBJ2-5; TRBD2 might be the D (6 bases). Germline V CDR1 and CDR2: SEHNR, FQNEAQ (reference sequence). The CDR3 totals 16 residues. Trimming pared 2 bases from V and 4 bases from J, leaving 17 bases between. Here the CDR3 reads CASSLRVRGGAETQYF. The CDR3 region has the DNA TGTGCCAGCAGCTTACGGGTCAGAGGAGGGGCAGAGACCCAGTACTTC.

The table lists this clonotype with many counts. The chain recombines TRBV7-9 with TRBJ1-5; unclear D gene. The V and J ends lost 0 bases and 5 bases respectively, with 8 bases between them. Germline CDR1 reads SEHNR; CDR2 reads FQNEAQ (reference sequence). The CDR3 consists of 14 residues. CDR3 residues: CASSLAGIDQPQHF. As DNA, the CDR3 is TGTGCCAGCAGCTTAGCAGGTATAGATCAGCCCCAGCATTTT.

The rearrangement joins TRBV7-6 to TRBJ2-5; tentative D call: TRBD1 (5 bases). V lost 4 bases to trimming and J lost 6 bases, with 12 bases between them. There are 13 residues in the CDR3. Per germline, CDR1 SGHVS and CDR2 FNYEAQ. CDR3 in amino acids: CASSSRDGQTQYF. CDR3 bases: TGTGCCAGCAGCTCCAGGGATGGGCAGACCCAGTACTTC.

This clonotype was counted at least ten times. This CDR3 reads CASTNIESTDTQYF. The CDR3 nucleotides are TGTGCCAGCACGAACATAGAGAGCACAGATACGCAGTATTTT. The chain uses TRBV5-4 and TRBJ2-3; D gene unclear. The germline gives CDR1 SGHNT, CDR2 YYREEE (reference sequence). The CDR3 is 14 residues long. Trimming removed 6 bases at V and 0 bases at J, with 11 bases between.

V and J are TRBV5-6 and TRBJ1-5, with D unresolved. CDR3 size: 15 residues. The ends were cut back, 0 bases at V and 0 bases at J, with 7 bases in the middle. Germline V lookup: CDR1 SGHDT, CDR2 YYEEEE. The CDR3 bases are TGTGCCAGCAGCTTGGACAGTAATAGCAATCAGCCCCAGCATTTT. It yields the protein CASSLDSNSNQPQHF.